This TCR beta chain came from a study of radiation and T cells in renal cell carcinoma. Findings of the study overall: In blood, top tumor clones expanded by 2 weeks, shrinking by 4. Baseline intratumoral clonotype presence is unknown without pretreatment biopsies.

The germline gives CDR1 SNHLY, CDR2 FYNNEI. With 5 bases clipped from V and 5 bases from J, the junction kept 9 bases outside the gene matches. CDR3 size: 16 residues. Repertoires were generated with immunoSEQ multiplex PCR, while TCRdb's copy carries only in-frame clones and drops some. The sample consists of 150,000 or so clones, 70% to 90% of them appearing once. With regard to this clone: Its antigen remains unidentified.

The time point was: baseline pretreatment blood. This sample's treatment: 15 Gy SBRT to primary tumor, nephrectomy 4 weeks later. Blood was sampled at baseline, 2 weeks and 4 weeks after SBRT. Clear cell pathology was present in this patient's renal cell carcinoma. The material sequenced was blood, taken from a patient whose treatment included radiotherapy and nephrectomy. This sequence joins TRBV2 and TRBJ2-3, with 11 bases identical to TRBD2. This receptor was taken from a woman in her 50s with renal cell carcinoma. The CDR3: CASSYSGGVVKDTQYF. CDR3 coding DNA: TGTGCCAGCAGTTATAGCGGGGGGGTGGTCAAAGATACGCAGTATTTT.